These T cell receptor beta chains were read from a single sample in a study of blood T cells in healthy people across ages. One entry per CDR3 protein, called by TCRdb with MiXCR from the 5' RACE reads. The repertoire consists of approximately 1,700,000 distinct CDR3 sequences, with about 39% occurring once and the leading ten covering approximately 22%. Sequencing was done on a sample of blood. The receptors stem from a human donor in good health. CDR3s include the opening cysteine and the closing phenylalanine or tryptophan. Fields, in order: CDR3 protein, CDR3 DNA, J gene, D gene, V gene, clone size. A D gene is named only where the DNA matches it firmly. Some rows mark clone size as missing; the rest say once, few, many or name a class of expanded clone.

CDR3: CASSTPQGQETQYF; DNA: TGTGCCAGCAGTACTCCCCAGGGGCAAGAGACCCAGTACTTC; J: TRBJ2-5; D: .; V: TRBV6-2/TRBV6-3; size: .
CDR3: CASSLDPGQGFEAYNEQFF; DNA: TGTGCCAGCAGTTTAGATCCGGGACAGGGCTTCGAGGCCTACAATGAGCAGTTCTTC; J: TRBJ2-1; D: TRBD1; V: TRBV28; size: .
CDR3: CSVARVNEQFF; DNA: TGCAGCGTTGCCAGGGTTAATGAGCAGTTCTTC; J: TRBJ2-1; D: .; V: TRBV29-1; size: many
CDR3: CAIRGRGIGEQYF; DNA: TGTGCCATCAGAGGTCGGGGGATTGGCGAGCAGTACTTC; J: TRBJ2-7; D: .; V: TRBV10-3; size: .
CDR3: CASSSRGGGGTDTQYF; DNA: TGCGCCAGCAGCTCGAGGGGCGGGGGAGGCACAGATACGCAGTATTTT; J: TRBJ2-3; D: TRBD2; V: TRBV4-3; size: .
CDR3: CASNKQPGYNEQFF; DNA: TGTGCCAGCAACAAACAGCCGGGGTACAATGAGCAGTTCTTC; J: TRBJ2-1; D: .; V: TRBV7-8; size: .
CDR3: CATSRSGLASDEQYF; DNA: TGTGCCACCAGCAGATCCGGACTAGCATCCGACGAGCAGTACTTC; J: TRBJ2-7; D: TRBD2; V: TRBV15; size: .
CDR3: CSARRLAGDGADTQYF; DNA: TGCAGTGCTAGAAGGCTAGCGGGGGATGGAGCAGATACGCAGTATTTT; J: TRBJ2-3; D: TRBD2; V: TRBV20-1; size: .
CDR3: CASGWWTLQGSYGYTF; DNA: TGTGCTAGTGGTTGGTGGACCCTACAGGGCAGCTATGGCTACACCTTC; J: TRBJ1-2; D: .; V: TRBV12-5; size: few
CDR3: CASSKGGPGTGGDYNSPLHF; DNA: TGTGCCAGCAGCAAAGGGGGCCCCGGGACAGGGGGCGATTATAATTCACCCCTCCACTTT; J: TRBJ1-6; D: .; V: TRBV21-1; size: few
CDR3: CAISGTAGANVLTF; DNA: TGTGCCATCAGTGGGACAGCTGGGGCCAACGTCCTGACTTTC; J: TRBJ2-6; D: .; V: TRBV10-3; size: many
CDR3: CATSDKDREDNEQFF; DNA: TGTGCCACCAGTGATAAGGACAGGGAGGACAATGAGCAGTTCTTC; J: TRBJ2-1; D: TRBD1; V: TRBV24-1; size: .
CDR3: CASSKGGGVDEQFF; DNA: TGTGCCAGCAGCAAAGGGGGTGGGGTCGATGAGCAGTTCTTC; J: TRBJ2-1; D: .; V: TRBV7-2; size: few
CDR3: CASSYMPPPGAIDTQYF; DNA: TGTGCCAGCAGCTACATGCCCCCTCCGGGGGCAATAGATACGCAGTATTTT; J: TRBJ2-3; D: .; V: TRBV7-6; size: .
CDR3: CAGGLANTQYF; DNA: TGTGCTGGTGGTCTCGCCAATACGCAGTATTTT; J: TRBJ2-3; D: .; V: TRBV12-5; size: few
CDR3: CASSVDLGEAYGYTF; DNA: TGTGCCAGCAGCGTAGATCTCGGAGAAGCCTATGGCTACACCTTC; J: TRBJ1-2; D: .; V: TRBV9; size: .
CDR3: CASTLTGAASGEQYF; DNA: TGTGCCAGCACCCTGACGGGGGCGGCGTCCGGCGAGCAGTACTTC; J: TRBJ2-7; D: .; V: TRBV28; size: few
CDR3: CSALDRVGLDTQYF; DNA: TGCAGTGCTCTTGACAGGGTTGGATTGGATACGCAGTATTTT; J: TRBJ2-3; D: TRBD1; V: TRBV20-1; size: few
CDR3: CASSYSASGNQETQYF; DNA: TGTGCCAGCAGTTACTCGGCTAGCGGGAACCAAGAGACCCAGTACTTC; J: TRBJ2-5; D: TRBD2; V: TRBV6-2/TRBV6-3; size: few
CDR3: CASSLQGLYNSPLHF; DNA: TGTGCCAGCAGCCTTCAGGGATTGTATAATTCACCCCTCCACTTT; J: TRBJ1-6; D: .; V: TRBV7-3; size: .
CDR3: CSASKAGVPLDEQYF; DNA: TGCAGTGCTAGTAAGGCAGGGGTCCCTCTAGACGAGCAGTACTTC; J: TRBJ2-7; D: .; V: TRBV20-1; size: few
CDR3: CASTTWGNTGELFF; DNA: TGTGCCAGCACAACTTGGGGGAACACCGGGGAGCTGTTTTTT; J: TRBJ2-2; D: .; V: TRBV7-9; size: .
CDR3: CSAKRDSALDTQYF; DNA: TGCAGCGCTAAAAGGGACAGTGCGCTAGATACGCAGTATTTT; J: TRBJ2-3; D: TRBD1; V: TRBV29-1; size: .
CDR3: CAAPRVAEAFF; DNA: TGTGCCGCCCCCAGAGTCGCTGAAGCTTTCTTT; J: TRBJ1-1; D: .; V: TRBV24-1; size: .
CDR3: CASSLRSSQWGSNEQYF; DNA: TGTGCCAGCAGCTTAAGGTCTTCACAATGGGGTAGCAACGAGCAGTACTTC; J: TRBJ2-7; D: .; V: TRBV7-8; size: few
CDR3: CTSSLGQGYEQYF; DNA: TGTACCAGCAGCTTGGGACAGGGTTACGAGCAGTACTTC; J: TRBJ2-7; D: TRBD1; V: TRBV9; size: .
CDR3: CASSVEGRGRGWGDEQFF; DNA: TGTGCCAGCAGCGTAGAGGGCAGGGGGCGCGGTTGGGGAGATGAGCAGTTCTTC; J: TRBJ2-1; D: TRBD1; V: TRBV9; size: many
CDR3: CSVPTGGVNYGYTF; DNA: TGCAGCGTCCCAACAGGGGGCGTTAATTATGGCTACACCTTC; J: TRBJ1-2; D: TRBD1; V: TRBV20-1; size: few
CDR3: CASSLEPRGMSYNEQFF; DNA: TGTGCCAGCAGCTTAGAACCGCGGGGAATGTCCTACAATGAGCAGTTCTTC; J: TRBJ2-1; D: .; V: TRBV7-9; size: .
CDR3: CASSPGVGTSINEQFF; DNA: TGCGCCAGCAGCCCCGGCGTGGGGACTAGCATCAATGAGCAGTTCTTC; J: TRBJ2-1; D: TRBD2; V: TRBV5-1; size: few
CDR3: CSVSPGGNQPQHF; DNA: TGCAGCGTCTCTCCGGGAGGCAATCAGCCCCAGCATTTT; J: TRBJ1-5; D: .; V: TRBV29-1; size: .